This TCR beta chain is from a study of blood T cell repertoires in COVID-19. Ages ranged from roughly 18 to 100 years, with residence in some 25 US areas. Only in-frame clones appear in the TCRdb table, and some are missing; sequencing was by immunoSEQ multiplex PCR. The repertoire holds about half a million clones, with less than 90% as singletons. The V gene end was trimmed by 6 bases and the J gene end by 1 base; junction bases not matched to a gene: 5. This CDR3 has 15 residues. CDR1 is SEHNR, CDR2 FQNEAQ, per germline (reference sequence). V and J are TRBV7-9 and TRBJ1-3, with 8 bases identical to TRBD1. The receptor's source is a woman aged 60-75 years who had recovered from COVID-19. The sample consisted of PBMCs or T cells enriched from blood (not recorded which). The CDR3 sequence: CASSRGQESGNTIYF. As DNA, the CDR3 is TGTGCCAGCAGTCGGGGACAGGAGTCTGGAAACACCATATATTTT.